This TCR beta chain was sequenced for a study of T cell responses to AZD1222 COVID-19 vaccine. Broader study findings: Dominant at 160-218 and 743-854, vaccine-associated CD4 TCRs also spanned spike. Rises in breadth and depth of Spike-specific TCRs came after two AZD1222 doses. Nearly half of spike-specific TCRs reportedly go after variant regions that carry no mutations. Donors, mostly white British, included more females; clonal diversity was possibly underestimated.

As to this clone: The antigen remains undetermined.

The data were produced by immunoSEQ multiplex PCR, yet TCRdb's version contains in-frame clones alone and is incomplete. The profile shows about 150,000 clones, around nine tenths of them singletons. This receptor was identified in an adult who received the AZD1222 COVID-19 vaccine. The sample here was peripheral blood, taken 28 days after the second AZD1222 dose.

The CDR3 DNA sequence: TGTGCCACCAGTGATTCAACCGGGACCCGCACCGGGGAGCTGTTTTTT. Translating gives CATSDSTGTRTGELFF. The chain joins TRBV24-1 to TRBJ2-2; perhaps D is TRBD1 or TRBD2 (5 bases each). Germline loops: CDR1 KGHDR, CDR2 SFDVKD. V was pared by 2 bases and J by 4 bases, with 13 bases between. CDR3 size: 16 residues.